The 25 T cell receptor beta chains presented below share a single source sample, sequenced in a study of CD8 T cells in Susac syndrome. cDNA came from about 0.5 to 1 ug RNA primed by random hexamers. Each CDR3 protein is one row after TCRdb ran MiXCR on the immunoSEQ multiplex PCR reads. In the table there are 100,000 to 150,000 distinct CDR3 sequences, approximately 96% of which are singletons. Sequencing used CD4+ T cells from PBMCs. These receptors were taken from a human donor in good health.

The chain couples TRBV2 to TRBJ2-2; TRBD2 matches at 11 bases. After removal of 3 bases from V and 5 bases from J, the junction contained 5 bases not matched to a gene. CDR1 is SNHLY and CDR2 is FYNNEI in the germline V gene. This CDR3 contains 16 residues. The DNA of the CDR3 is TGTGCCAGCAGTGATAGCGGGAGGGCCGGTACCGGGGAGCTGTTTTTT. Translated: CASSDSGRAGTGELFF.

The sample holds one count of this clonotype. The CDR3 here is CASSEDGGGGEQYF. The CDR3 DNA follows: TGTGCCAGCAGTGAAGATGGGGGAGGTGGCGAGCAGTACTTC. V is TRBV2 and J is TRBJ2-7; D might be TRBD2 (6 bases). Germline CDR1 is SNHLY and CDR2 is FYNNEI. The V end was cut by 1 base, the J end by 6 bases, with 13 bases between. The CDR3 totals 14 residues.

This chain links TRBV5-1 with TRBJ2-1; 7 positions match TRBD2. This CDR3 has 15 amino acids. J was trimmed by 1 base and V by 4 bases; bases with no gene match: 5. The germline CDR1 and CDR2 sequences are SGHRS and YFSETQ. The CDR3 sequence: CASSPRGLSYNEQFF. CDR3 DNA: TGCGCCAGCAGCCCGCGGGGGTTATCCTACAATGAGCAGTTCTTC.

This chain joins TRBV7-6 and TRBJ2-7; possibly TRBD2 for D (5 bases). The germline gives CDR1 SGHVS, CDR2 FNYEAQ. V lost 3 bases and J lost 0, with 6 bases in between. This CDR3 region has 13 residues. CDR3 in DNA: TGTGCCAGCAGCTTTAGCGCCTCCTACGAGCAGTACTTC. Translated: CASSFSASYEQYF.

The chain links TRBV12-3 or TRBV12-4 to TRBJ2-1; 10 nucleotides match TRBD1. CDR3 length: 13 residues. Germline trimming cut 7 bases from V and 11 bases from J; bases unmatched to any gene: 8. CDR3 sequence reads: CASIPGQGRQQFF. CDR3 DNA sequence: TGTGCCAGCATCCCGGGACAGGGGCGTCAGCAGTTCTTC.

The chain carries TRBV5-5 and TRBJ2-5, with 12 nucleotides matching TRBD1. The CDR3 loop spans 15 amino acids. From germline, CDR1 is SGHKS and CDR2 YYEKEE (reference sequence). Losses at the gene ends were 0 bases for V and 7 bases for J; bases not matched to a gene: 4. The CDR3 DNA reads TGTGCCAGCAGCTTGGGGGGACAGGGGGCTGGGACCCAGTACTTC. It specifies CASSLGGQGAGTQYF.

This clonotype is a singleton in its sample. The chain uses TRBV29-1 and TRBJ2-1; D call uncertain. CDR1 SQVTM and CDR2 ANQGSEA come from the germline V gene. The CDR3 is made up of 13 amino acids. V lost 1 base to trimming and J lost 6 bases, with 10 bases between them. The CDR3 here is CSVEGPLTNEQFF. The CDR3 DNA sequence: TGCAGCGTTGAAGGGCCCCTAACCAATGAGCAGTTCTTC.

This chain links TRBV11-2 with TRBJ2-4; D uncertain. V was pared by 0 bases and J by 14 bases, with 11 bases between. In germline, CDR1 is SGHAT, CDR2 FQNNGV. The CDR3 is 12 residues long. CDR3 coding DNA: TGTGCCAGCAGCTTAGATCGTAACCCGGAGTACTTC. Residues: CASSLDRNPEYF.

The CDR3, as DNA: TGTGCCAGCAGCTATAGAACTGAAGCTTTCTTT. Protein: CASSYRTEAFF. The V gene is TRBV3-1, the J gene TRBJ1-1; D gene uncertain. Trimming pared 5 bases from V and 5 bases from J, leaving 6 bases between. CDR1 is LGHDT and CDR2 is YNNKEL in the germline V gene (reference sequence). The CDR3 extends over 11 amino acids. The complete variable domain, with remaining parts taken from reference TRBV3-1 and TRBJ1-1, reads DTAVSQTPKYLVTQMGNDKSIKCEQNLGHDTMYWYKQDSKKFLKIMFSYNNKELIINETVPNRFSPKSPDKAHLNLHINSLELGDSAVYFCASSYRTEAFFGQGTRLTVV.

The chain is built from TRBV2 and TRBJ2-5, with a possible D match to TRBD1 (5 bases). This CDR3 has 13 amino acids. The V end was cut by 4 bases, the J end by 4 bases, with 10 bases between. In germline, CDR1 is SNHLY, CDR2 FYNNEI. The CDR3 here is CASSVSGLETQYF. CDR3 DNA sequence: TGTGCCAGCAGTGTTTCAGGGTTAGAGACCCAGTACTTC.

This chain uses TRBV29-1 with TRBJ2-1; 7 positions agree with TRBD2. Losses at the gene ends were 4 bases for V and 3 bases for J; bases not matched to a gene: 6. The germline CDR1 and CDR2 sequences are SQVTM and ANQGSEA. CDR3 size: 14 residues. This CDR3 reads CSVVGREGYNEQFF. CDR3 nucleotide sequence: TGCAGCGTTGTGGGGAGGGAGGGCTACAATGAGCAGTTCTTC.

This clonotype has just one count. V is TRBV7-9 and J is TRBJ2-2; maybe TRBD1 (6 bases). Germline V gene data show CDR1 as SEHNR and CDR2 as FQNEAQ (reference sequence). The CDR3 spans 14 residues. V lost 4 bases and J 7 bases, leaving 13 bases between the germline ends. The CDR3 spells CASSYFQGSGELFF. The CDR3 coding sequence is TGTGCCAGCAGCTATTTCCAGGGGAGCGGGGAGCTGTTTTTT.

This clonotype was counted a few times. The rearrangement links TRBV4-2 to TRBJ2-7, with D unresolved. The germline V gene has CDR1 LGHNA and CDR2 YNFKEQ. This CDR3 has 16 residues. Trimming left V 0 bases short and J 1 base short, with 13 bases between. Here the CDR3 reads CASSQDAPGPSYEQYF. CDR3 coding DNA: TGTGCCAGCAGCCAAGATGCTCCGGGTCCGTCCTACGAGCAGTACTTC.

In DNA form, the CDR3 reads TGCGCCAGCAGTGGGACTAGCGGGCGGCCTTCGAACACCGGGGAGCTGTTTTTT. Amino acid sequence: CASSGTSGRPSNTGELFF. V gene TRBV10-1 combines with J gene TRBJ2-2; 11 nucleotides align to TRBD2. Germline V gene lookup returns CDR1 WNHNN and CDR2 SYGVQD (reference sequence). CDR3 length equals 18 residues. Unmatched junction bases numbered 7, after V lost 4 bases and J lost 0 bases.

The rearrangement links TRBV12-3 or TRBV12-4 to TRBJ2-3; 15 positions match TRBD2. The CDR3 has 15 amino acids. The V and J ends lost 7 bases and 6 bases, in that order; junction bases with no gene match: 5. In nucleotides, the CDR3 is TGTGCCAGCACCTTGGGGACTAGCGGGAGGGATACGCAGTATTTT. Translation: CASTLGTSGRDTQYF.

The chain links TRBV19 to TRBJ1-1, with D uncertain. The CDR3 spans 15 residues. With 0 bases removed from V and 3 bases from J, the gap between germline ends came to 11 bases. Germline V gene sequence: CDR1 LNHDA, CDR2 SQIVND (reference sequence). CDR3 region: CASSIDGTLYTEAFF. The CDR3 region has the DNA TGTGCCAGTAGTATAGACGGAACCCTATACACTGAAGCTTTCTTT.

The chain joins TRBV15 to TRBJ2-7; 7 bases line up with TRBD1. V lost 9 bases and J lost 2; bases outside the gene matches: 7. Per the germline V gene, CDR1 is LNHNV and CDR2 is YYDKDF (reference sequence). The CDR3 is made up of 13 amino acids. The CDR3 is CATRDSHTYEQYF. CDR3 bases: TGTGCCACGAGGGACAGCCACACCTACGAGCAGTACTTC.

The chain couples TRBV5-1 to TRBJ1-4; 9 bases align to TRBD1. The CDR3 has 19 amino acids. Germline values: CDR1 SGHRS, CDR2 YFSETQ. Trimming cost V 0 bases and J 5 bases; bases outside gene matches: 14. CDR3 in amino acids: CASSLASPFPGQGNEKLFF. CDR3 bases: TGCGCCAGCAGCTTGGCCAGTCCTTTTCCCGGACAGGGGAATGAAAAACTGTTTTTT.

The chain uses TRBV29-1 and TRBJ1-1; 9 bases match TRBD1. The V gene end was trimmed by 7 bases and the J gene end by 4 bases; junction bases not matched to a gene: 7. CDR3 length: 13 amino acids. Germline V gives CDR1 SQVTM, CDR2 ANQGSEA. Written as DNA, the CDR3 is TGCAGCGCCGGCCGGGACAGGGCCACTGAAGCTTTCTTT. Translation gives CSAGRDRATEAFF.

The chain combines TRBV11-2 with TRBJ2-5, with D hard to call. CDR1 SGHAT and CDR2 FQNNGV come from the germline V gene. This CDR3 region has 13 residues. V lost 5 bases, J lost 0 bases, and 7 bases lay in between. CDR3 sequence (DNA): TGTGCCAGCAGCATCGACTACCAAGAGACCCAGTACTTC. It codes for CASSIDYQETQYF. Filled out from reference TRBV11-2 and TRBJ2-5, the complete variable domain reads EAGVAQSPRYKIIEKRQSVAFWCNPISGHATLYWYQQILGQGPKLLIQFQNNGVVDDSQLPKDRFSAERLKGVDSTLKIQPAKLEDSAVYLCASSIDYQETQYFGPGTRLLVL.

The chain combines TRBV18 with TRBJ2-7; TRBD2 might be the D (6 bases). This CDR3 spans 16 amino acids. Germline CDR1 is KGHSH and CDR2 is LQKENI. V was clipped by 0 bases and J by 4 bases, with 16 bases between them. The CDR3 DNA reads TGTGCCAGCTCACCACCGACGGGAGCTCGGGGTTACGAGCAGTACTTC. Translating gives CASSPPTGARGYEQYF. The variable domain in full, with the rest retrieved from reference TRBV18 and TRBJ2-7, is NAGVMQNPRHLVRRRGQEARLRCSPMKGHSHVYWYRQLPEEGLKFMVYLQKENIIDESGMPKERFSAEFPKEGPSILRIQQVVRGDSAAYFCASSPPTGARGYEQYFGPGTRLTVT.

This rearrangement joins TRBV18 to TRBJ1-1; unclear D gene. The V end was cut by 1 base, the J end by 3 bases, with 21 bases between. Germline V lookup: CDR1 KGHSH, CDR2 LQKENI. This CDR3 contains 18 residues. DNA for the CDR3: TGTGCCAGCTCACCACAACCCCCGACTATCCAGACGGACACTGAAGCTTTCTTT. Translation: CASSPQPPTIQTDTEAFF.

The chain uses TRBV7-2 and TRBJ2-1; weak D call: TRBD1 (6 bases). CDR3 length: 13 amino acids. From germline, CDR1 is SGHTA and CDR2 FQGNSA. Trimming pared 5 bases from V and 3 bases from J, leaving 8 bases between. The CDR3 coding sequence is TGTGCCAGCAGCCTGGACAGCTACAATGAGCAGTTCTTC. Residues: CASSLDSYNEQFF. Supplemented by reference TRBV7-2 and TRBJ2-1, the full variable domain reads GAGVSQSPSNKVTEKGKDVELRCDPISGHTALYWYRQSLGQGLEFLIYFQGNSAPDKSGLPSDRFSAERTGGSVSTLTIQRTQQEDSAVYLCASSLDSYNEQFFGPGTRLTVL.

The CDR3 nucleotides read TGTGCCAGCAGCCTGGGGACAGGGAGTAACACCGGGGAGCTGTTTTTT. Encoded protein: CASSLGTGSNTGELFF. This sequence joins TRBV3-1 and TRBJ2-2; 9 positions match TRBD1. Germline loops: CDR1 LGHDT, CDR2 YNNKEL (reference sequence). The CDR3 extends over 16 amino acids. The junction had 5 bases not matched to a gene; V was cut back by 4 bases and J by 2 bases.

This clonotype has a single count. J is TRBJ1-5 and V is TRBV20-1; 7 nucleotides align to TRBD1. The CDR3 spans 15 residues. The germline gives CDR1 DFQATT, CDR2 SNEGSKA (reference sequence). V shed 6 bases, J shed 6 bases, and the junction held 14 bases outside the gene matches. Here the CDR3 reads CSARRGRERSQPQHF. For the CDR3, the DNA is TGCAGTGCGCGAAGGGGGCGGGAAAGGTCTCAGCCCCAGCATTTT.